What follows are 25 T cell receptor beta chains derived from one specimen sequenced in a study of cytomegalovirus exposure and HLA in healthy donors. Primers: 60 Vbeta forward and 13 Jbeta reverse. TCRdb keeps only in-frame clones here, not all; method: immunoSEQ multiplex PCR. The sample lists 85,000 to 100,000 clones, under 85% occurring once. The sequencing sample was made of PBMCs. The receptors were sampled from a woman between 40 and 55 years old in good health and CMV-seropositive.

DNA of the CDR3: TGTGCCAGCAGGGCCACAGGGAACCCCGAGCGGGAGCTGAAAATAGATACGCAGTATTTT. It codes for CASRATGNPERELKIDTQYF. The genes are TRBV2 and TRBJ2-3; TRBD2 matches 8 bases. The CDR3 contains 20 residues. Germline trimming cut 6 bases from V and 5 bases from J; bases unmatched to any gene: 25. CDR1 is SNHLY, CDR2 FYNNEI, per germline.

This sequence joins TRBV7-9 and TRBJ1-2; 7 bases fit TRBD1. CDR1 SEHNR and CDR2 FQNEAQ come from the germline V gene (reference sequence). The CDR3 has 15 residues. J was trimmed by 1 base and V by 1 base; bases with no gene match: 3. CDR3 nucleotides: TGTGCCAGCAGCTTAGGGGCAGGGGGTAACTATGGCTACACCTTC. It codes for CASSLGAGGNYGYTF.

The J gene is TRBJ2-5, the V gene TRBV6-5, with 8 bases lining up with TRBD2. Trimming cost V 5 bases and J 5 bases; bases outside gene matches: 7. The germline V gene encodes CDR1 MNHEY and CDR2 SVGAGI. There are 14 residues in the CDR3. The CDR3 loop reads CASSPRPGGETQYF. DNA for the CDR3: TGTGCCAGCAGTCCAAGGCCGGGAGGGGAGACCCAGTACTTC.

The chain couples TRBV25-1 to TRBJ2-7; 9 bases are a match to TRBD1. V shed 5 bases and J 5 bases; nucleotides not matched to a gene: 10. The CDR3 runs to 15 residues. CDR1 and CDR2 (germline): MGHDK, SYGVNS. The CDR3 spells CASSWRGQGVNEQYF. DNA for the CDR3: TGTGCCAGCAGTTGGAGGGGACAGGGAGTCAACGAGCAGTACTTC.

V gene TRBV11-3 combines with J gene TRBJ2-2; 14 bases fit TRBD2. The V gene end was trimmed by 5 bases and the J gene end by 5 bases; junction bases not matched to a gene: 7. Germline V gives CDR1 SGHNT, CDR2 YENEEA. This CDR3 contains 17 residues. The CDR3 nucleotides read TGTGCCAGCAGCAGCGGGACTAGCGGGAGTATAACCGGGGAGCTGTTTTTT. Its translation is CASSSGTSGSITGELFF. The entire variable domain, with the rest obtained from reference TRBV11-3 and TRBJ2-2, is as follows: EAGVVQSPRYKIIEKKQPVAFWCNPISGHNTLYWYLQNLGQGPELLIRYENEEAVDDSQLPKDRFSAERLKGVDSTLKIQPAELGDSAVYLCASSSGTSGSITGELFFGEGSRLTVL.

This clone was recorded once. This chain links TRBV6-6 with TRBJ1-2; D might be TRBD1 (5 bases). Germline V gene sequence: CDR1 MNHNY, CDR2 SVGAGI (reference sequence). Trimming stripped 6 bases from V and 4 bases from J, with 12 bases between. This CDR3 region has 13 residues. CDR3 sequence reads: CASSPDRSYGYTF. In DNA form, the CDR3 reads TGTGCCAGCAGCCCTGACAGATCCTATGGCTACACCTTC.

As concerns this clone: Other DNA sequences from this sample encode an identical CDR3 as well. The chain recombines TRBV28 with TRBJ2-7, with 11 bases aligning to TRBD2. Unmatched junction bases numbered 2, after V lost 5 bases and J lost 2 bases. Germline CDR1 is MDHEN and CDR2 is SYDVKM. CDR3 length: 14 amino acids. CDR3 amino acids: CASSLAGGPYEQYF. The CDR3 region has the DNA TGTGCCAGCAGTCTAGCGGGAGGCCCCTACGAGCAGTACTTC. Complete variable domain (other parts from reference TRBV28 and TRBJ2-7): DVKVTQSSRYLVKRTGEKVFLECVQDMDHENMFWYRQDPGLGLRLIYFSYDVKMKEKGDIPEGYSVSREKKERFSLILESASTNQTSMYLCASSLAGGPYEQYFGPGTRLTVT.

The chain recombines TRBV30 with TRBJ1-2; tentative D call: TRBD1 (6 bases). Germline V gives CDR1 GTSNPN, CDR2 SVGIG (reference sequence). This CDR3 contains 12 residues. V was cut by 7 bases and J by 4 bases, with 13 bases left in between. CDR3 sequence (DNA): TGTGCCTTGACCTTGGACAGCTATGGCTACACCTTC. This translates into CALTLDSYGYTF.

V usage is TRBV27 and J usage is TRBJ2-2, with D perhaps TRBD2 (5 bases). Trimming stripped 5 bases from V and 4 bases from J, with 14 bases between. This CDR3 is built from 15 residues. Germline values: CDR1 MNHEY, CDR2 SMNVEV (reference sequence). CDR3 coding DNA: TGTGCCAGCAGTCCTTTTGAGGGCTCCACCGGGGAGCTGTTTTTT. This translates into CASSPFEGSTGELFF.

This clone was counted a single time. CDR3 bases: TGTGCCAGCAGCCCCGCCGCGGGGTTTGAAGCTTTCTTT. It codes for CASSPAAGFEAFF. This rearrangement joins TRBV5-6 to TRBJ1-1; D uncertain. With 4 bases removed from V and 7 bases from J, the gap between germline ends came to 14 bases. The CDR3 contains 13 residues. CDR1 and CDR2 (germline): SGHDT, YYEEEE. Supplemented by reference TRBV5-6 and TRBJ1-1, the full variable domain reads DAGVTQSPTHLIKTRGQQVTLRCSPKSGHDTVSWYQQALGQGPQFIFQYYEEEERQRGNFPDRFSGHQFPNYSSELNVNALLLGDSALYLCASSPAAGFEAFFGQGTRLTVV.

The CDR3 DNA reads TGTGCCAGCAGGAGGGGACTAGCGAACTACGAGCAGTACTTC. Its translation: CASRRGLANYEQYF. The chain uses TRBV6-5 and TRBJ2-7; 10 nucleotides match TRBD2. The V gene end was trimmed by 6 bases and the J gene end by 3 bases; junction bases not matched to a gene: 5. From germline, CDR1 is MNHEY and CDR2 SVGAGI. There are 14 residues in the CDR3.

This clone was observed once. V usage is TRBV2 and J usage is TRBJ2-7; 7 bases match TRBD1. The length of the CDR3 is 14 residues. With 6 bases clipped from V and 2 bases from J, the junction kept 7 bases outside the gene matches. Germline loops: CDR1 SNHLY, CDR2 FYNNEI. The CDR3 DNA reads as TGTGCCAGCAGGATAGGACAGGCCACCTACGAGCAGTACTTC. It yields the protein CASRIGQATYEQYF.

The chain links TRBV5-3 to TRBJ2-7; possible D gene TRBD1, 6 bases. TRBV5-3 qualifies as an ORF whose function is uncertain. V gave up 2 bases and J gave up 3 bases, with 18 bases separating them. This CDR3 comprises 16 residues. The CDR3 protein is CARSFTSGTTYYEQYF. In nucleotides, the CDR3 is TGTGCCAGAAGCTTTACCTCCGGGACAACCTACTACGAGCAGTACTTC.

The V gene is TRBV15, the J gene TRBJ2-1, with a tentative D call TRBD2 (7 bases). In germline, CDR1 is LNHNV, CDR2 YYDKDF (reference sequence). Trimming stripped 0 bases from V and 5 bases from J, with 8 bases between. The CDR3 sequence is 14 residues long. The CDR3 here is CATSREGGHNEQFF. CDR3 in DNA: TGTGCCACCAGCAGAGAGGGGGGGCACAATGAGCAGTTCTTC.

This clone was picked up a small number of times. The V and J genes are TRBV14 and TRBJ1-1; the D is unclear. The germline V and J ends were trimmed by 4 bases and 1 base, with 10 bases remaining between them. Germline-derived CDR1 and CDR2 are SGHDN and FVKESK. The CDR3 has 14 residues. The CDR3 is CASSPGLRNTEAFF. In DNA form, the CDR3 reads TGTGCCAGCAGCCCCGGACTGCGGAACACTGAAGCTTTCTTT.

The chain combines TRBV6-5 with TRBJ2-7; tentative D call: TRBD2 (6 bases). V dropped 5 bases and J dropped 6 bases, with 14 bases sitting between them. CDR3 length: 13 amino acids. Germline-derived CDR1 and CDR2 are MNHEY and SVGAGI. The CDR3 loop is CASSRGGFGEQYF. DNA for the CDR3: TGTGCCAGCAGTCGAGGAGGGTTTGGCGAGCAGTACTTC.

The rearrangement uses TRBV28 and TRBJ1-2, with D possibly matching TRBD1 (5 bases). Germline values: CDR1 MDHEN, CDR2 SYDVKM. The germline V and J ends were trimmed by 4 bases and 8 bases, with 11 bases remaining between them. CDR3 length: 12 amino acids. The CDR3 region is CASSSGGEGYTF. CDR3 DNA: TGTGCCAGCAGTTCCGGGGGTGAGGGCTACACCTTC.

The rearrangement joins TRBV19 to TRBJ2-1; 8 bases map to TRBD1. Germline loops: CDR1 LNHDA, CDR2 SQIVND (reference sequence). V lost 7 bases to trimming and J lost 7 bases; unmatched junction nucleotides: 9. This CDR3 has 14 amino acids. The DNA of the CDR3 is TGTGCCAGTAACCCAGACAGGGGAGATAATGAGCAGTTCTTC. It specifies CASNPDRGDNEQFF.

This clone was counted only a few times. The V call is TRBV5-1, the J call TRBJ2-7; 9 nucleotides match TRBD2. Per the germline V gene, CDR1 is SGHRS and CDR2 is YFSETQ. Unmatched junction bases numbered 9, after V lost 0 bases and J lost 2 bases. CDR3 length equals 17 residues. CDR3 sequence (DNA): TGCGCCAGCAGCTTGGAGGCGACTAGCGGCCATGCCTACGAGCAGTACTTC. This codes for CASSLEATSGHAYEQYF.

The rearrangement joins TRBV5-6 to TRBJ2-5, with 8 positions matching TRBD2. After removal of 0 bases from V and 1 base from J, the junction contained 8 bases not matched to a gene. There are 17 residues in the CDR3. CDR1 and CDR2 (germline): SGHDT, YYEEEE. CDR3 in DNA: TGTGCCAGCAGCTTGGGGCCCGGGGGGGGGCTCCAAGAGACCCAGTACTTC. Protein product: CASSLGPGGGLQETQYF.

The chain carries TRBV27 and TRBJ2-7; the match to TRBD2 covers 7 bases. The trim removed 2 bases at V and 0 bases at J, leaving 1 base unmatched. CDR1 and CDR2 (germline): MNHEY, SMNVEV (reference sequence). The CDR3 covers 14 residues. The CDR3, as DNA: TGTGCCAGCAGTTTACTAGCGGACTCCTACGAGCAGTACTTC. Encoded protein: CASSLLADSYEQYF.

This sequence joins TRBV13 and TRBJ1-4; D unresolved. This CDR3 has 12 amino acids. Germline V gene sequence: CDR1 PRHDT, CDR2 FYEKMQ (reference sequence). Trimming removed 2 bases at V and 13 bases at J, with 11 bases between. CDR3 sequence: CASSLPAGRLFF. Here the CDR3 DNA reads TGTGCCAGCAGCTTACCCGCCGGGAGACTGTTTTTT.

This clone was seen a single time. CDR3 in amino acids: CASSLGGTSGNTIYF. The CDR3 DNA reads TGTGCCAGCAGCTTAGGGGGGACCTCTGGAAACACCATATATTTT. The chain recombines TRBV7-3 with TRBJ1-3; possible D gene TRBD1, 5 bases. The CDR3 loop spans 15 amino acids. With 2 bases removed from V and 0 bases from J, the gap between germline ends came to 8 bases. Germline V lookup: CDR1 SGHTA, CDR2 FQGTGA.

This clone has only a few counts. V usage is TRBV27 and J usage is TRBJ2-1; the match to TRBD2 covers 8 bases. CDR1 and CDR2 from the germline V gene are MNHEY and SMNVEV (reference sequence). With V trimmed by 5 bases and J by 6 bases, 12 bases remained unmatched. This CDR3 has 16 amino acids. CDR3 amino acids: CASSDRLALRGNEQFF. DNA for the CDR3: TGTGCCAGCAGTGACCGACTAGCGCTTCGGGGCAATGAGCAGTTCTTC.

The V gene is TRBV7-9, the J gene TRBJ2-5, with TRBD1 matching 10 bases. The CDR3 consists of 16 residues. The J segment lost 5 bases and the V segment lost 1 base, leaving 7 bases of the junction unmatched. CDR1 is SEHNR and CDR2 is FQNEAQ in the germline V gene (reference sequence). The DNA for the CDR3 is TGTGCCAGCAGCTTAGAGGGGACAGGGGTGAGGGAGACCCAGTACTTC. The encoded protein is CASSLEGTGVRETQYF.